This T cell receptor beta chain was profiled in a study of T cell changes during pregnancy in multiple sclerosis. Trimming pared 1 base from V and 3 bases from J, leaving 6 bases between. CDR1 is SGHTA, CDR2 FQGNSA, per germline. The CDR3 runs to 13 residues. This clone is a singleton in its sample. The data were produced by immunoSEQ multiplex PCR, yet TCRdb's version contains in-frame clones alone and is incomplete. The sample records approximately 40,000 clones, less than 90% being singletons. The origin of this receptor is a female donor with multiple sclerosis, enrolled in a pregnancy study. The chain combines TRBV7-2 with TRBJ1-1; no definite D call. The specimen was CD4+ T cells from peripheral blood mononuclear cells, collected in the second trimester of pregnancy. The CDR3 spells CASSLGSYTEAFF. The DNA for the CDR3 is TGTGCCAGCAGCTTAGGCAGTTACACTGAAGCTTTCTTT.